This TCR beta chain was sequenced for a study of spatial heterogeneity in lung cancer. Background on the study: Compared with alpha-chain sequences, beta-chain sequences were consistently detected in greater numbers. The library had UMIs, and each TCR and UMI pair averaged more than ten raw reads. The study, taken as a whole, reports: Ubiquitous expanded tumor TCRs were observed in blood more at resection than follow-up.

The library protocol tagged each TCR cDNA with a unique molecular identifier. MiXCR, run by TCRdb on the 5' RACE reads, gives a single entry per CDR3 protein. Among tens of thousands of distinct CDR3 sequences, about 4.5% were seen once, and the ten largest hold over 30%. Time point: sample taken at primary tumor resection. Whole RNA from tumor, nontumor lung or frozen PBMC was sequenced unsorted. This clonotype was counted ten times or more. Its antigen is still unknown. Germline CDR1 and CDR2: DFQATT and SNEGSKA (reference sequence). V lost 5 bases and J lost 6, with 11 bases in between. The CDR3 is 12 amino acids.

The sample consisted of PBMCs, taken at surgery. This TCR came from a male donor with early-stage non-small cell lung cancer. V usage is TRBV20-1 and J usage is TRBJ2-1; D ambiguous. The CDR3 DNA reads TGCAGTGCTGCTCCTGTGGTCAATGAGCAGTTCTTC. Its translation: CSAAPVVNEQFF.